Sequencing of this T cell receptor (beta chain) was carried out in a study of cytomegalovirus exposure and HLA in healthy donors. Study-wide findings and caveats: Presence/absence analyses assumed roughly uniform sequencing depth across donors, which may not hold. Earlier analysis looked at TCR beta V segments, and most were productive about 90% or about 30% of the time.

The germline CDR1 and CDR2 sequences are SGHRS and YFSETQ. Trimming pared 2 bases from V and 1 base from J, leaving 12 bases between. The CDR3 spans 15 residues. PCR primers comprised 60 Vbeta and 13 Jbeta primers. Here immunoSEQ multiplex PCR was the method, and the copy in TCRdb shows in-frame clones only, minus some. Among roughly 250,000 clones listed, approximately 85% were seen once. Concerning this clone itself: Antigen specificity is unknown.

This clonotype was sampled from a woman aged 40 to 49 in good health and CMV-seropositive. The chain links TRBV5-1 to TRBJ1-1; TRBD1 might be the D (6 bases). Sequencing was performed on PBMCs. CDR3 nucleotides: TGCGCCAGCAGCTTTGGTGGGGGCCCGAACACTGAAGCTTTCTTT. Translated, it gives CASSFGGGPNTEAFF.